What follows describes a single T cell receptor (beta chain). What it recognizes is unknown. The data were obtained in a study of shared clonotypes between healthy human individuals. Genomic DNA per cell subset filled all wells of several immunoSEQ plates. Generated by immunoSEQ multiplex PCR, the TCRdb table keeps only in-frame clones and is missing some. The table records 600,000 or so clones, roughly 98% of them present only once. CD45RO-negative, CCR7-selected cells formed the naive CD8 fraction, which excluded terminally differentiated effector memory CD45RA+ cells. The study, taken as a whole, reports: Limited genetic and exposure-history diversity came from having few donors. An effect of sequencing depth on clonotype sharing among donors was expected. When compared with the clonotypes that were shared by all four sorted-subset donors, the non-shared clonotypes turned out to have lower generation probabilities.

This TCR derives from a man under 40 in good health. Input material: naive CD8+ T cells sorted from blood.

CDR3 residues: CASSFEAWIGNNYEQYF. As DNA, the CDR3 is TGTGCCAGCAGCTTTGAGGCTTGGATAGGGAATAACTACGAGCAGTACTTC. The chain couples TRBV12-1 to TRBJ2-7. TRBV12-1 is a pseudogene. The CDR3 totals 17 residues.